This T cell receptor beta chain was recovered during a study of T-cell reconstitution after alpha-beta-depleted transplantation in children. Molecular barcoding with unique molecular identifiers was used for the TCRbeta library. From the PCR reads, TCRdb called clonotypes with MiXCR, one entry per CDR3 protein. Of around 410,000 distinct CDR3 sequences listed, 11% are singletons. This clonotype originated in a human donor who donated a stem cell graft to a child with acute myeloid leukemia. The material sequenced was PBMCs from the stem cell graft donor, taken from the stem cell graft.

CDR3 amino acids: CASSLGGFGTEAFF. CDR3 coding DNA: TGTGCCAGCAGTTTAGGGGGGTTTGGGACTGAAGCTTTCTTT. The chain combines TRBV12-3 or TRBV12-4 with TRBJ1-1; D possibly corresponds to TRBD1 (5 bases). V gave up 1 base and J gave up 5 bases, with 11 bases separating them. The CDR3 extends over 14 amino acids.